One sample yielded the 19 T cell receptor beta chains listed below, sequenced in a study of blood T cell repertoires in COVID-19. The data were produced by immunoSEQ multiplex PCR, yet TCRdb's version contains in-frame clones alone and is incomplete. The data show fewer than 400,000 clones, more than 90% seen once. The specimen was PBMCs or T cells enriched from blood (not recorded which). All receptors come from a woman in her twenties or thirties who had been exposed to COVID-19.

The chain joins TRBV12-3 or TRBV12-4 to TRBJ2-7; D is perhaps TRBD2 (6 bases). V lost 4 bases, J lost 9 bases, and 16 bases lay in between. The CDR3 totals 13 residues. The CDR3 sequence is CASSSRGQGGQYF. The CDR3 nucleotides are TGTGCCAGCAGTTCCCGGGGTCAGGGAGGGCAGTACTTC.

This chain uses TRBV3-1 (or the pseudogene TRBV3-2) with TRBJ1-1, with D unresolved. V was trimmed by 1 base and J by 11 bases, leaving 11 bases between them. This CDR3 comprises 12 residues. The germline CDR1 and CDR2 sequences are LGHDT and YNNKEL (reference sequence). CDR3 nucleotide sequence: TGTGCCAGCAGCCAAGGGGTTGGCGGGGCTTTCTTT. It specifies CASSQGVGGAFF.

This clone was seen only once. V usage is TRBV19 and J usage is TRBJ1-2; no clear D gene. This CDR3 has 13 amino acids. The V gene's germline CDR1 is LNHDA and CDR2 SQIVND (reference sequence). Trimming removed 1 base from V and 9 bases from J, with 12 bases in between. The CDR3 is CASSIVSEPRYTF. The CDR3 DNA sequence: TGTGCCAGTAGTATAGTGAGTGAACCTCGCTACACCTTC.

In nucleotides, the CDR3 is TGTGCCAGCAGCTCAGGGCCAGGGGGCCAGTCTCAAGATACGCAGTATTTT. Translating gives CASSSGPGGQSQDTQYF. The gene calls are TRBV5-6 and TRBJ2-3; 8 bases map to TRBD1. Germline trimming cut 3 bases from V and 5 bases from J; bases unmatched to any gene: 14. Germline loops: CDR1 SGHDT, CDR2 YYEEEE. This CDR3 is built from 17 residues.

This chain connects TRBV11-2 to TRBJ2-3, with 7 bases fitting TRBD2. V lost 2 bases, J lost 4 bases, and 12 bases stayed unmatched. The CDR3 totals 17 residues. CDR1 SGHAT and CDR2 FQNNGV come from the germline V gene. This CDR3 is CASSLKVERGGSDTQYF. The DNA for the CDR3 is TGTGCCAGCAGCTTAAAGGTCGAGCGGGGCGGTTCAGATACGCAGTATTTT.

The chain joins TRBV4-2 to TRBJ2-7; 10 bases align to TRBD1. With V trimmed by 5 bases and J by 2 bases, 6 bases remained unmatched. Germline CDR1 LGHNA, CDR2 YNFKEQ. This CDR3 has 15 amino acids. The CDR3 nucleotides are TGTGCCAGCAGCGAGGGACAGGGGCAAGCCTACGAGCAGTACTTC. Translated: CASSEGQGQAYEQYF.

The V gene is TRBV27, the J gene TRBJ2-7; 10 bases align to TRBD1. After removal of 3 bases from V and 12 bases from J, the junction contained 14 bases not matched to a gene. The V gene's germline CDR1 is MNHEY and CDR2 SMNVEV (reference sequence). CDR3 length: 15 amino acids. The CDR3 DNA sequence: TGTGCCAGCAGTTTTGTGGGACAGGGGCCCCTTGAGAGGTACTTC. Amino acid sequence: CASSFVGQGPLERYF.

This clone was counted a few times. The chain is built from TRBV12-3 or TRBV12-4 and TRBJ1-3; no definite D call. V lost 6 bases to trimming and J lost 2 bases, with 8 bases between them. The CDR3 has 13 residues. CDR3 loop: CASRLMAGNTIYF. The CDR3 region has the DNA TGTGCCAGCAGGCTAATGGCTGGAAACACCATATATTTT.

J is TRBJ2-5 and V is TRBV5-6, with 7 bases aligning to TRBD1. Germline V CDR1 and CDR2: SGHDT, YYEEEE. Losses at the gene ends were 0 bases for V and 5 bases for J; bases not matched to a gene: 7. The CDR3 spans 15 residues. The CDR3 coding sequence is TGTGCCAGCAGCTTGGGACAGGGTTCGGGGGAGACCCAGTACTTC. Translated: CASSLGQGSGETQYF.

The rearrangement links TRBV2 to TRBJ2-2; tentatively, D is TRBD2 (7 bases). The V end was cut by 9 bases, the J end by 4 bases, with 18 bases between. Per the germline V gene, CDR1 is SNHLY and CDR2 is FYNNEI. The CDR3 spans 15 residues. The CDR3 here is CASYRAGASTGELFF. In DNA form, the CDR3 reads TGTGCCAGTTATAGGGCGGGGGCTTCCACCGGGGAGCTGTTTTTT. Drawing the rest from reference TRBV2 and TRBJ2-2, the complete variable domain is EPEVTQTPSHQVTQMGQEVILRCVPISNHLYFYWYRQILGQKVEFLVSFYNNEISEKSEIFDDQFSVERPDGSNFTLKIRSTKLEDSAMYFCASYRAGASTGELFFGEGSRLTVL.

The chain has TRBV19 and TRBJ2-3; perhaps TRBD2 as D (6 bases). Trimming took off 3 bases at V and 1 base at J, with 14 bases between the two ends. CDR1 and CDR2 (germline): LNHDA, SQIVND (reference sequence). This CDR3 is built from 16 residues. The CDR3 DNA is TGTGCCAGTAGTATCGGGAGTTCACCAGGCACAGATACGCAGTATTTT. It codes for CASSIGSSPGTDTQYF. Full variable domain (missing parts from reference TRBV19 and TRBJ2-3): DGGITQSPKYLFRKEGQNVTLSCEQNLNHDAMYWYRQDPGQGLRLIYYSQIVNDFQKGDIAEGYSVSREKKESFPLTVTSAQKNPTAFYLCASSIGSSPGTDTQYFGPGTRLTVL.

Comments on this clone: The same CDR3 also results from other DNA sequences found in this sample. The chain is built from TRBV9 and TRBJ2-3; D ambiguous. Germline CDR1 is SGDLS and CDR2 is YYNGEE. Trimming left V 0 bases short and J 6 bases short, with 8 bases between. The CDR3 is 13 amino acids. CDR3 region: CASSVANSDTQYF. CDR3 bases: TGTGCCAGCAGCGTAGCTAACAGTGATACGCAGTATTTT.

About this clone itself: Other nucleotide sequences from this sample produce the same CDR3. V usage is TRBV5-1 and J usage is TRBJ1-2; TRBD1 agrees at 12 bases. The junction had 7 bases not matched to a gene; V was cut back by 3 bases and J by 7 bases. CDR1 SGHRS and CDR2 YFSETQ come from the germline V gene. The CDR3 has 15 amino acids. The CDR3 coding sequence is TGCGCCAGCAGCTCTCCGGGACAGGGGGCGGGTGGCTACACCTTC. This codes for CASSSPGQGAGGYTF. Full variable domain (rest looked up from reference TRBV5-1 and TRBJ1-2): KAGVTQTPRYLIKTRGQQVTLSCSPISGHRSVSWYQQTPGQGLQFLFEYFSETQRNKGNFPGRFSGRQFSNSRSEMNVSTLELGDSALYLCASSSPGQGAGGYTFGSGTRLTVV.

This clone was picked up one time. The chain joins TRBV29-1 to TRBJ2-2; 8 positions agree with TRBD1. The CDR3 runs 15 residues. The junction had 8 bases not matched to a gene; V was cut back by 4 bases and J by 4 bases. Germline V gene sequence: CDR1 SQVTM, CDR2 ANQGSEA. The CDR3 region is CSVGQGASGTGELFF. The DNA for the CDR3 is TGCAGCGTTGGTCAGGGGGCGAGCGGCACCGGGGAGCTGTTTTTT.

This chain connects TRBV10-3 to TRBJ1-2, with 7 bases lining up with TRBD1. The germline V gene has CDR1 ENHRY and CDR2 SYGVKD. V dropped 0 bases and J dropped 2; count of bases not matched to a gene: 6. The CDR3 has 16 residues. CDR3 nucleotide sequence: TGTGCCATCAGTGAGTCAGTAAGGGACAGCAACTATGGCTACACCTTC. As protein: CAISESVRDSNYGYTF.

The CDR3 coding sequence is TGTGCCACCTTGGATCAGAGGGAGCAGTACTTC. This translates into CATLDQREQYF. The rearrangement joins TRBV19 to TRBJ2-7; D is unresolved. The V end was cut by 10 bases, the J end by 7 bases, with 14 bases between. Germline V CDR1 and CDR2: LNHDA, SQIVND (reference sequence). The CDR3 is made up of 11 amino acids.

Regarding this clone: The same CDR3 is also encoded by other DNA sequences in this sample. The J gene is TRBJ1-1, the V gene TRBV9; TRBD1 aligns across 9 bases. CDR1 SGDLS and CDR2 YYNGEE come from the germline V gene. The CDR3 runs to 14 residues. V was clipped by 2 bases and J by 5 bases; unmatched bases: 4. The CDR3 reads CASSVGQGRTEAFF. CDR3 DNA sequence: TGTGCCAGCAGCGTGGGACAGGGACGGACTGAAGCTTTCTTT.

This clone was observed once. This chain links TRBV10-3 with TRBJ1-4, with no clear D. Trimming shortened V by 0 bases and J by 2 bases, and 7 bases separated the two germline ends. The CDR3 spans 15 residues. Germline V lookup: CDR1 ENHRY, CDR2 SYGVKD. CDR3 DNA sequence: TGTGCCATCAGTGAGTCGAGTGGTACTAATGAAAAACTGTTTTTT. Its protein is CAISESSGTNEKLFF.

This chain uses TRBV27 with TRBJ2-5, with TRBD1 matching over 9 bases. V shed 3 bases and J 5 bases; nucleotides not matched to a gene: 7. The CDR3 sequence is 15 residues long. The V gene's germline CDR1 is MNHEY and CDR2 SMNVEV (reference sequence). The CDR3 DNA reads as TGTGCCAGCAGTTTCTGGGGACAGGGAGTGGAGACCCAGTACTTC. Protein: CASSFWGQGVETQYF.